Given below is one TCR beta chain in context. Its antigen is not identified. Different DNA sequences within this sample yield the same CDR3. The data were taken from a study of shared clonotypes between healthy human individuals. Study findings and constraints: Measured sharing among donors was expected to vary with sequencing depth.

This CDR3 region has 13 residues. Per germline, CDR1 SGHTA and CDR2 FQGNSA. With 3 bases clipped from V and 4 bases from J, the junction kept 1 base outside the gene matches. Here immunoSEQ multiplex PCR was the method, and the copy in TCRdb shows in-frame clones only, minus some. The sample consists of about a million clones, 70% to 80% of them appearing once. The CD4+ fraction was divided into a CD45RA+ naive subset and a CD45RA-negative memory subset. The chain is built from TRBV7-2 and TRBJ2-5; 8 nucleotides agree with TRBD1. The sample consisted of memory CD4+ T cells sorted from blood. The subset was: CD45RA-negative fraction. This clonotype was obtained from a man aged 18 to 30 in good health. The CDR3: CASSFRGRETQYF. The CDR3 DNA reads TGTGCCAGCAGCTTCAGGGGGCGAGAGACCCAGTACTTC.